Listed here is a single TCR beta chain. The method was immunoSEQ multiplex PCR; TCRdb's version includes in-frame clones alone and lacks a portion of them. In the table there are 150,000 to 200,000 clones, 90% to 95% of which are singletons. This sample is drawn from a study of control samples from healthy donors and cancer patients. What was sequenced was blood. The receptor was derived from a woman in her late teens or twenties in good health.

This chain's CDR3 is CATRVTGQGAAEAFF. In DNA, the CDR3 is TGTGCCACCCGAGTAACGGGACAGGGGGCGGCTGAAGCTTTCTTT. The rearrangement joins TRBV19 to TRBJ1-1; 12 bases align to TRBD1. The CDR3 is 15 residues long. The germline gives CDR1 LNHDA, CDR2 SQIVND (reference sequence). The V gene end was trimmed by 10 bases and the J gene end by 6 bases; junction bases not matched to a gene: 12.